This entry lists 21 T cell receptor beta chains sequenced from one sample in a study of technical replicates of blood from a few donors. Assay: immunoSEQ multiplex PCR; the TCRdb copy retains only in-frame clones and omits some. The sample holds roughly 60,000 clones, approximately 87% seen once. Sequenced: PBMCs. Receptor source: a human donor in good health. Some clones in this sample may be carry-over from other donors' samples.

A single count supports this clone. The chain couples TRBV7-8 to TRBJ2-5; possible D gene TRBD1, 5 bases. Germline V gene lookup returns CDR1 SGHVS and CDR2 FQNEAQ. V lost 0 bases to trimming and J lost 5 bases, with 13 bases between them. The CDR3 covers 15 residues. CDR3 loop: CASSLASQGGETQYF. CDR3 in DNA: TGTGCCAGCAGCTTAGCGAGCCAGGGTGGCGAGACCCAGTACTTC.

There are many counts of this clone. In DNA, the CDR3 is TGTGCCAGCAGCTCTCCCTGGACAGGGGGAGAGACCCAGTACTTC. Its protein product is CASSSPWTGGETQYF. The chain links TRBV13 to TRBJ2-5; 10 bases line up with TRBD1. The CDR3 is 15 amino acids. Per germline, CDR1 PRHDT and CDR2 FYEKMQ (reference sequence). V dropped 4 bases and J dropped 4; count of bases not matched to a gene: 6.

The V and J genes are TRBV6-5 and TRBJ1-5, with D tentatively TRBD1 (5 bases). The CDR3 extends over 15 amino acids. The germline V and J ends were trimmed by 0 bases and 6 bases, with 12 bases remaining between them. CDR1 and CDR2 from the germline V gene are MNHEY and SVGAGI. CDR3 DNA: TGTGCCAGCAGTTACTCGGGGGGGTTCGGTCAGCCCCAGCATTTT. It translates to CASSYSGGFGQPQHF.

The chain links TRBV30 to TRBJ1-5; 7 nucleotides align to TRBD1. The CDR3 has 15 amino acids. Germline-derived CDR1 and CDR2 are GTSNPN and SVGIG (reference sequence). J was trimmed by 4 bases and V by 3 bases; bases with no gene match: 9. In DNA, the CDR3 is TGTGCCTGGAGCGGGGGCCAGGGGGTAAATCAGCCCCAGCATTTT. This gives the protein CAWSGGQGVNQPQHF.

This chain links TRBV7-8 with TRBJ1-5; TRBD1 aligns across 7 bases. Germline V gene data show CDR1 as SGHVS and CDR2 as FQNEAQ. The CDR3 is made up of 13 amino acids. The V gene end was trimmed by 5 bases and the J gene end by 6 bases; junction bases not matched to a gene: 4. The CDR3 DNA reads TGTGCCAGCAGCGATGGGACAGTTCAGCCCCAGCATTTT. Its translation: CASSDGTVQPQHF.

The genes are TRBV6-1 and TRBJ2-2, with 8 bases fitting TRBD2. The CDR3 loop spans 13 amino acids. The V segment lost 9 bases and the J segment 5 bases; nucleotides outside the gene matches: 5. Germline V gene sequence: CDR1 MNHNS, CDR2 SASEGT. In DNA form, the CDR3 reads TGTGCCAGTACAGCTAGCGGGACCGGGGAGCTGTTTTTT. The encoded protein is CASTASGTGELFF.

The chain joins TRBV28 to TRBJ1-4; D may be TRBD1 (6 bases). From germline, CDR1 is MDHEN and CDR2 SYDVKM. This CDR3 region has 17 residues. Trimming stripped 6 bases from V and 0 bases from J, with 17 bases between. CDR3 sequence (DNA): TGTGCCAGCAGCCCCATGAGGGGGGGTTCAACTAATGAAAAACTGTTTTTT. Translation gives CASSPMRGGSTNEKLFF.

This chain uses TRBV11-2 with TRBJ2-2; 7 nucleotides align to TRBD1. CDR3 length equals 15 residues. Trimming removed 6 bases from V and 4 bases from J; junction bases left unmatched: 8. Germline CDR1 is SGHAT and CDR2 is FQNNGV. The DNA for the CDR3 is TGTGCCAGCAGACAGGGGTTCCTGGGCACCGGGGAGCTGTTTTTT. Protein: CASRQGFLGTGELFF.

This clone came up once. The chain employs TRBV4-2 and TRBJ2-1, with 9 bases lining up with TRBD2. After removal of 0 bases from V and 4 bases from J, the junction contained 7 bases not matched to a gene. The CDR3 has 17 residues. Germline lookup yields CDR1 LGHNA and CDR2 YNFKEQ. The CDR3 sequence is CASSQDRASGTYNEQFF. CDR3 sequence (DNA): TGTGCCAGCAGCCAAGATCGGGCTAGCGGGACATACAATGAGCAGTTCTTC.

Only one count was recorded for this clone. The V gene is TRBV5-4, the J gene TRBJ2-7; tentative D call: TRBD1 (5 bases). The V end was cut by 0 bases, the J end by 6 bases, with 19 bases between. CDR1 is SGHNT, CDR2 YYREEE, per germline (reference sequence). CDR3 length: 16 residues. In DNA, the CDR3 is TGTGCCAGCAGCTTGGTTAGTCCGTATCAGGGTATCGAGCAGTACTTC. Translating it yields CASSLVSPYQGIEQYF.

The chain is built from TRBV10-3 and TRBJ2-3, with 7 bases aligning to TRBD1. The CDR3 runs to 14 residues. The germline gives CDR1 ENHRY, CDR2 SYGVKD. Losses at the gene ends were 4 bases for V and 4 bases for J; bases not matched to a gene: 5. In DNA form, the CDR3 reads TGTGCCATCAGTGGGCAGCAGGGGGCAGATACGCAGTATTTT. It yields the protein CAISGQQGADTQYF.

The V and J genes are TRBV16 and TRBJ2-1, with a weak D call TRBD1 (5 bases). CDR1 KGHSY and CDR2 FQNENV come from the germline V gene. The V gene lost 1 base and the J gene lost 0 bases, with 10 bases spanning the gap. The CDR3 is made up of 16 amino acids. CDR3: CASSQFGASSYNEQFF. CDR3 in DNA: TGTGCCAGCAGCCAATTTGGGGCAAGCTCCTACAATGAGCAGTTCTTC.

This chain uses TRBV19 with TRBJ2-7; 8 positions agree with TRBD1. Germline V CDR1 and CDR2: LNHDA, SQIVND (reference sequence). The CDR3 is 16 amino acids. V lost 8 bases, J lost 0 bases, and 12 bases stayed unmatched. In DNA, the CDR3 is TGTGCCAGTTCCTTACTCCCGGGACAGGCCTCCTACGAGCAGTACTTC. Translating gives CASSLLPGQASYEQYF.

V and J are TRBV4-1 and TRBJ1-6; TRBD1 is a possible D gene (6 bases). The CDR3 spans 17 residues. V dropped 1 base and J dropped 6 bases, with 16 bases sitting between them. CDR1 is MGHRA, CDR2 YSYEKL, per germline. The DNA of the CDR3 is TGCGCCAGCAGCCAAGTGCTTTCTGGCAGGGGTAATTCACCCCTCCACTTT. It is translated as CASSQVLSGRGNSPLHF.

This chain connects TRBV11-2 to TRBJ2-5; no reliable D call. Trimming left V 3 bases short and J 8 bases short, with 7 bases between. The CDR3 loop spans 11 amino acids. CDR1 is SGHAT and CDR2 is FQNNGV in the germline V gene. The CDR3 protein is CASSLSITQYF. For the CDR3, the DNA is TGTGCCAGCAGCTTGTCTATAACCCAGTACTTC.

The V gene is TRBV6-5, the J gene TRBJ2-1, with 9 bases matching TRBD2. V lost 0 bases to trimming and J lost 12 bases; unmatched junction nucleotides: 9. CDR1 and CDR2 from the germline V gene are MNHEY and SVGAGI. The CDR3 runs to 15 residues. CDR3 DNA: TGTGCCAGCAGTTACTCGACGGCGGGGGGGTCTATGCAGTTCTTC. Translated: CASSYSTAGGSMQFF.

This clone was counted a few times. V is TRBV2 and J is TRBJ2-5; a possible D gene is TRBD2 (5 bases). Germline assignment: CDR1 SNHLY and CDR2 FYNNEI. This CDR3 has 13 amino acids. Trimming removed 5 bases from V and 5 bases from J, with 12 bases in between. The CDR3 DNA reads TGTGCCAGCAGTCGGGGAGAGAGGGAGACCCAGTACTTC. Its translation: CASSRGERETQYF.

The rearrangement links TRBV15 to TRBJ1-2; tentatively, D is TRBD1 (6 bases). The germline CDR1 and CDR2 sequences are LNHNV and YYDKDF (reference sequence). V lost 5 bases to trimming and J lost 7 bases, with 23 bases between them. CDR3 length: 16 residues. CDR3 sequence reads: CATSGYLGSQGGGYTF. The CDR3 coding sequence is TGTGCCACCAGCGGGTACCTGGGCTCCCAAGGGGGTGGCTACACCTTC.

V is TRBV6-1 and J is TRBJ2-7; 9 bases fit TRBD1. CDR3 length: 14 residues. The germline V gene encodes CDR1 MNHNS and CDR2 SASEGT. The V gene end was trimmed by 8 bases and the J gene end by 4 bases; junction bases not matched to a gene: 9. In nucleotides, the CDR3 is TGTGCCAGCGTCGGGGGGACAGGGACTTACGAGCAGTACTTC. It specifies CASVGGTGTYEQYF.

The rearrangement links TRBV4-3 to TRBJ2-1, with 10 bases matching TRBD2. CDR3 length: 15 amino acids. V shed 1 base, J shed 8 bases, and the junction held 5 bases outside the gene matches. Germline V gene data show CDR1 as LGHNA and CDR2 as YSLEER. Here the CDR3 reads CASSQGSGGWDEQFF. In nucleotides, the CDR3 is TGCGCCAGCAGCCAAGGTAGCGGGGGGTGGGATGAGCAGTTCTTC.

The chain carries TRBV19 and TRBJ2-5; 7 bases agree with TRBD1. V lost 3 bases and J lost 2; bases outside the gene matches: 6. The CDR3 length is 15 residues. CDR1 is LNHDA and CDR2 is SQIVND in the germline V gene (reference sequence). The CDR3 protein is CASSIYRGPQETQYF. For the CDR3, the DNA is TGTGCCAGTAGTATTTACAGGGGACCTCAAGAGACCCAGTACTTC. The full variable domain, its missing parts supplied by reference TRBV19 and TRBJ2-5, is DGGITQSPKYLFRKEGQNVTLSCEQNLNHDAMYWYRQDPGQGLRLIYYSQIVNDFQKGDIAEGYSVSREKKESFPLTVTSAQKNPTAFYLCASSIYRGPQETQYFGPGTRLLVL.